These 14 T cell receptor beta chains share one sample of origin, sequenced in a study of control samples from healthy donors and cancer patients. The table came from immunoSEQ multiplex PCR; TCRdb's copy has only in-frame clones and leaves some out. The data contain 100,000 to 150,000 clones, 92% of them seen just once; the ten biggest clones take up approximately 2%. Sequencing was done on a sample of blood. The receptors stem from a woman aged 45-60 years in good health.

This rearrangement joins TRBV9 to TRBJ1-6, with D tentatively TRBD1 (5 bases). Germline-derived CDR1 and CDR2 are SGDLS and YYNGEE. Trimming shortened V by 1 base and J by 4 bases, and 12 bases separated the two germline ends. The CDR3 spans 16 residues. The CDR3 protein is CASSVSVGQYNSPLHF. The DNA for the CDR3 is TGTGCCAGCAGCGTATCGGTAGGACAATATAATTCACCCCTCCACTTT.

The V call is TRBV30, the J call TRBJ1-6, with a tentative D call TRBD1 (6 bases). The length of the CDR3 is 12 residues. Per germline, CDR1 GTSNPN and CDR2 SVGIG (reference sequence). Trimming stripped 5 bases from V and 9 bases from J, with 11 bases between. CDR3 coding DNA: TGTGCCTGGGGGGACACCTCTTCACCCCTCCACTTT. Encoded protein: CAWGDTSSPLHF.

V and J are TRBV19 and TRBJ2-1; D ambiguous. CDR1 and CDR2 from the germline V gene are LNHDA and SQIVND (reference sequence). The CDR3 runs 12 residues. The V end lost 4 bases, the J end lost 5 bases, and 6 bases lay between the germline ends. The chain's CDR3 is CASSNLNNEQFF. The CDR3 DNA reads TGTGCCAGTAGTAATCTTAACAATGAGCAGTTCTTC.

This clone has just one count. The chain employs TRBV5-1 and TRBJ2-1; the match to TRBD2 covers 13 bases. This CDR3 has 17 amino acids. The germline V gene encodes CDR1 SGHRS and CDR2 YFSETQ. V was clipped by 3 bases and J by 4 bases; unmatched bases: 7. The CDR3 sequence is CASSSGTSGILYNEQFF. In nucleotides, the CDR3 is TGCGCCAGCAGCTCCGGGACTAGCGGGATCCTTTACAATGAGCAGTTCTTC.

The chain combines TRBV10-2 with TRBJ2-7; D is ambiguous. Between the trimmed V and J ends, which lost 3 bases and 0 bases, there was a span of 6 bases. Per germline, CDR1 WSHSY and CDR2 SAAADI. CDR3 length equals 13 residues. The DNA for the CDR3 is TGCGCCAGCAGTGACCGCAGCTCCTACGAGCAGTACTTC. Translation: CASSDRSSYEQYF.

The chain uses TRBV3-1 (or the pseudogene TRBV3-2) and TRBJ1-2; 11 bases agree with TRBD1. The J segment lost 1 base and the V segment lost 3 bases, leaving 1 base of the junction unmatched. From germline, CDR1 is LGHDT and CDR2 YNNKEL (reference sequence). The CDR3 length is 15 residues. The CDR3 DNA reads as TGTGCCAGCAGCCAGGGACAGGGGGTTAACTATGGCTACACCTTC. This codes for CASSQGQGVNYGYTF.

DNA for the CDR3: TGTGCCAGCAGCCTAATGACAGGGAACCAAGAGACCCAGTACTTC. It is translated as CASSLMTGNQETQYF. The rearrangement joins TRBV7-2 to TRBJ2-5, with TRBD1 matching 7 bases. V shed 5 bases, J shed 0 bases, and the junction held 6 bases outside the gene matches. Germline CDR1 reads SGHTA; CDR2 reads FQGNSA. This CDR3 spans 15 amino acids. Based on the CDR3 plus reference TRBV7-2 and TRBJ2-5, the full variable domain is GAGVSQSPSNKVTEKGKDVELRCDPISGHTALYWYRQSLGQGLEFLIYFQGNSAPDKSGLPSDRFSAERTGGSVSTLTIQRTQQEDSAVYLCASSLMTGNQETQYFGPGTRLLVL.

V usage is TRBV6-5 and J usage is TRBJ2-2; 8 bases agree with TRBD1. V dropped 7 bases and J dropped 7; count of bases not matched to a gene: 11. Germline CDR1 reads MNHEY; CDR2 reads SVGAGI. The CDR3 consists of 15 residues. Here the CDR3 reads CASKRGQASGGELFF. In nucleotides, the CDR3 is TGTGCCAGCAAGAGGGGACAGGCCTCGGGCGGGGAGCTGTTTTTT.

The rearrangement links TRBV21-1 to TRBJ2-5; the table gives TRBD1 as D, unverified against the DNA. TRBV21-1 is noted as a pseudogene. The CDR3 sequence is 14 residues long. The CDR3: CASSKVAVQETQYF. In nucleotides, the CDR3 is TGTGCCAGCAGCAAAGTGGCAGTACAAGAGACCCAGTACTTC.

The chain employs TRBV9 and TRBJ2-2, with a possible D match to TRBD2 (7 bases). The CDR3 is 20 amino acids. Germline loops: CDR1 SGDLS, CDR2 YYNGEE. V was shortened by 0 bases and J by 2 bases, with 23 bases between the two germline ends. The CDR3: CASSVGIRGYSGTNTGELFF. In nucleotides, the CDR3 is TGTGCCAGCAGCGTAGGAATACGGGGATACAGCGGGACAAACACCGGGGAGCTGTTTTTT.

The rearrangement joins TRBV28 to TRBJ2-2; possible D gene TRBD2, 6 bases. CDR1 and CDR2 (germline): MDHEN, SYDVKM. V shed 3 bases and J shed 5 bases, with 13 bases lying between them. The CDR3 has 15 residues. DNA of the CDR3: TGTGCCAGCAGTTTGGCGGAGGGAAAGACCGGGGAGCTGTTTTTT. Protein sequence: CASSLAEGKTGELFF.

The J gene is TRBJ2-7, the V gene TRBV11-2; 9 positions match TRBD1. Looked up from germline, CDR1 is SGHAT and CDR2 is FQNNGV. This CDR3 is built from 14 residues. Trimming took 1 base from V and 6 from J; bases not matched to a gene: 4. The CDR3 spells CASSLGTGDSEQYF. CDR3 bases: TGTGCCAGCAGCTTAGGGACAGGGGATAGCGAGCAGTACTTC. The entire variable domain, with the rest obtained from reference TRBV11-2 and TRBJ2-7, is as follows: EAGVAQSPRYKIIEKRQSVAFWCNPISGHATLYWYQQILGQGPKLLIQFQNNGVVDDSQLPKDRFSAERLKGVDSTLKIQPAKLEDSAVYLCASSLGTGDSEQYFGPGTRLTVT.

The chain joins TRBV28 to TRBJ1-3; 8 bases line up with TRBD1. The CDR3 loop spans 14 amino acids. V was clipped by 4 bases and J by 7 bases; unmatched bases: 6. CDR1 and CDR2 (germline): MDHEN, SYDVKM. CDR3 protein: CASSSGTGQNTIYF. Here the CDR3 DNA reads TGTGCCAGCAGTTCAGGGACAGGACAGAACACCATATATTTT.

V and J are TRBV5-6 and TRBJ2-3, with D unresolved. The V gene lost 4 bases and the J gene lost 8 bases, with 11 bases spanning the gap. CDR3 size: 12 residues. In germline, CDR1 is SGHDT, CDR2 YYEEEE. CDR3 nucleotides: TGTGCCAGCAGCACGGCCGTAGGTACGCAGTATTTT. Its protein product is CASSTAVGTQYF.